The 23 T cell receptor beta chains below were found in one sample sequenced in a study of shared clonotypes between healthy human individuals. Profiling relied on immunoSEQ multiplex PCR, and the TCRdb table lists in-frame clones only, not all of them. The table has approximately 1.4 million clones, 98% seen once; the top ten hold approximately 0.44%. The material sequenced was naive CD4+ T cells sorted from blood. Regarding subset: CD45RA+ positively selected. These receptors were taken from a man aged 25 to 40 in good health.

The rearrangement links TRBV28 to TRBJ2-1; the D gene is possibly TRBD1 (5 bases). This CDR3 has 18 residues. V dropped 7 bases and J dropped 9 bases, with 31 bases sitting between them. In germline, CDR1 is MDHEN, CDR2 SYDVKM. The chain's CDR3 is CASTTDARQGQGWGEQFF. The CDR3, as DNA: TGTGCCAGCACCACTGATGCACGCCAGGGTCAAGGCTGGGGTGAGCAGTTCTTC. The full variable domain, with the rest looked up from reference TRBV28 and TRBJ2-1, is DVKVTQSSRYLVKRTGEKVFLECVQDMDHENMFWYRQDPGLGLRLIYFSYDVKMKEKGDIPEGYSVSREKKERFSLILESASTNQTSMYLCASTTDARQGQGWGEQFFGPGTRLTVL.

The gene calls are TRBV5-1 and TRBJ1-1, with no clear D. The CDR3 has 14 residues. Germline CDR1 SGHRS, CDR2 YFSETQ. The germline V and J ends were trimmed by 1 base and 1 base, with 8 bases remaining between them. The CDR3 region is CASSLLSANTEAFF. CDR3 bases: TGCGCCAGCAGCTTGCTGTCTGCGAACACTGAAGCTTTCTTT.

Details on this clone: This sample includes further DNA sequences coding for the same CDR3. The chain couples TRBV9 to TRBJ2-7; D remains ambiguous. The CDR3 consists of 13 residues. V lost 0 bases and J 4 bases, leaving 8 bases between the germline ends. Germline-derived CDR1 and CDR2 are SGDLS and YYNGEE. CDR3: CASSVGQTYEQYF. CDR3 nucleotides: TGTGCCAGCAGCGTAGGACAAACGTACGAGCAGTACTTC.

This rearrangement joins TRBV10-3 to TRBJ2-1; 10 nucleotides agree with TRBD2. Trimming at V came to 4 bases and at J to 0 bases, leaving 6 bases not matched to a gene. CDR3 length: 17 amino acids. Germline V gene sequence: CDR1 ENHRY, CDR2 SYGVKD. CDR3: CAISGTSGNRSYNEQFF. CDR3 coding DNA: TGTGCCATCAGTGGGACTAGCGGAAACCGCTCCTACAATGAGCAGTTCTTC.

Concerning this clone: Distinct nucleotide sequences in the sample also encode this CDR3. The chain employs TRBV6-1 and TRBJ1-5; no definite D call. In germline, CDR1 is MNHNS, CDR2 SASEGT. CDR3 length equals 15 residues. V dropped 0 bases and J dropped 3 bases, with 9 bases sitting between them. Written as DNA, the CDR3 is TGTGCCAGCAGTGAAGCGGGTGGCCACAATCAGCCCCAGCATTTT. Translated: CASSEAGGHNQPQHF.

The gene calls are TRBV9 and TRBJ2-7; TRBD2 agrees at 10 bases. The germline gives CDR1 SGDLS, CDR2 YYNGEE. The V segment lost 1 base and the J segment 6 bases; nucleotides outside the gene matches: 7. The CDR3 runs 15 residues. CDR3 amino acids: CASSVSGLAGAEQYF. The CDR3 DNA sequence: TGTGCCAGCAGCGTATCCGGGCTAGCGGGAGCCGAGCAGTACTTC.

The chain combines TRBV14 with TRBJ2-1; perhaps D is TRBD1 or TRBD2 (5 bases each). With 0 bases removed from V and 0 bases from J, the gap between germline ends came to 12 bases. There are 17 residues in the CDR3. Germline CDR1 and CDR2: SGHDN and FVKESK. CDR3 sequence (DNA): TGTGCCAGCAGCCAAGACGGGACCCCCCGCTCCTACAATGAGCAGTTCTTC. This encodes CASSQDGTPRSYNEQFF. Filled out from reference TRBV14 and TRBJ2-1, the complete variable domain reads EAGVTQFPSHSVIEKGQTVTLRCDPISGHDNLYWYRRVMGKEIKFLLHFVKESKQDESGMPNNRFLAERTGGTYSTLKVQPAELEDSGVYFCASSQDGTPRSYNEQFFGPGTRLTVL.

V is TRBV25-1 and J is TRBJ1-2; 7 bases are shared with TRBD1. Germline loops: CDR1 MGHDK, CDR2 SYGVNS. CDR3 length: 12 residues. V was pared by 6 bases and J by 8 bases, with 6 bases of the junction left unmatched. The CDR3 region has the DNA TGTGCCAGCAGAGAGCCGGGACAGGGCTACACCTTC. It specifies CASREPGQGYTF.

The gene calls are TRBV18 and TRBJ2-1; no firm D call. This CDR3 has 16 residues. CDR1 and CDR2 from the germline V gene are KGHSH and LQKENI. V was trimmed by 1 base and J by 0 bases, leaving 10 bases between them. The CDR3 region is CASSPRWQSSYNEQFF. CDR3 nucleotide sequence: TGTGCCAGCTCACCACGGTGGCAGAGCTCCTACAATGAGCAGTTCTTC.

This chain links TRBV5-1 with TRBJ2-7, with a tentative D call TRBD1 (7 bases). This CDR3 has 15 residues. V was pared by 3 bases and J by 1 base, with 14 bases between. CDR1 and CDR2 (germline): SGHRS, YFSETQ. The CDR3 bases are TGCGCCAGCAGCTGGACGGGGGACAGATCCTACGAGCAGTACTTC. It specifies CASSWTGDRSYEQYF.

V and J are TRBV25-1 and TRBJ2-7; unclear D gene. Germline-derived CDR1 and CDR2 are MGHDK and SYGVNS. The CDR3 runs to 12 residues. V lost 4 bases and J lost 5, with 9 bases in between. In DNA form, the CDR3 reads TGTGCCAGCAGTGTAGGGTTCCACGAGCAGTACTTC. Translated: CASSVGFHEQYF.

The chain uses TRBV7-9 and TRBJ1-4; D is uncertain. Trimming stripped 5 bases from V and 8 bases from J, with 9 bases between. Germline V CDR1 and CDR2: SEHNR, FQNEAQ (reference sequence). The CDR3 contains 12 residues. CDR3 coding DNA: TGTGCCAGCAGCCGAGAACAAGAAAAACTGTTTTTT. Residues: CASSREQEKLFF.

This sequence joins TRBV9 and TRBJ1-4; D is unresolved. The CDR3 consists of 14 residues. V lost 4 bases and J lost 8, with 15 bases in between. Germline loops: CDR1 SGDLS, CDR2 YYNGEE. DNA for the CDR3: TGTGCCAGCAGCCCCTCGCTCTCTGGGGAAAAACTGTTTTTT. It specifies CASSPSLSGEKLFF.

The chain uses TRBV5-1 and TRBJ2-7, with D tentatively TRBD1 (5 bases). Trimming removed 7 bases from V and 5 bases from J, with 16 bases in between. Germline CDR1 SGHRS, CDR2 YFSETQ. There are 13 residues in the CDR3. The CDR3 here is CASGEDSPHEQYF. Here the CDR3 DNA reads TGCGCCAGCGGAGAAGACAGCCCCCACGAGCAGTACTTC.

Here the CDR3 reads CASSLEGRGSAYNEQFF. The CDR3 nucleotides are TGTGCCAGCAGCTTAGAGGGTCGCGGGAGCGCCTACAATGAGCAGTTCTTC. J is TRBJ2-1 and V is TRBV11-2; 7 nucleotides agree with TRBD2. Germline values: CDR1 SGHAT, CDR2 FQNNGV. V shed 0 bases and J 2 bases; nucleotides not matched to a gene: 7. The CDR3 contains 17 residues.

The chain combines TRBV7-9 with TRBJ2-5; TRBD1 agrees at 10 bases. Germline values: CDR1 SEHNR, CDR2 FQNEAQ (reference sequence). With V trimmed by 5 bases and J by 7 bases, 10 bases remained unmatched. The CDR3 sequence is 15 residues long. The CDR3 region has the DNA TGTGCCAGCAGCCCAAGTGGGACAGGGGACGGGACCCAGTACTTC. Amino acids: CASSPSGTGDGTQYF.

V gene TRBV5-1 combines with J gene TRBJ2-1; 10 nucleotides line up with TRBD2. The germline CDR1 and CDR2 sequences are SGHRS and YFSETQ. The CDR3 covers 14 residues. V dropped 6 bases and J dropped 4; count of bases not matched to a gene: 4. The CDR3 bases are TGCGCCAGCACTAGCGGGAGTAGATACAATGAGCAGTTCTTC. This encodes CASTSGSRYNEQFF.

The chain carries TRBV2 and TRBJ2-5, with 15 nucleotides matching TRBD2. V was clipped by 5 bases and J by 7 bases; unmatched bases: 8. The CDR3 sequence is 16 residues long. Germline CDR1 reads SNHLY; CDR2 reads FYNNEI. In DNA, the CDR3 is TGTGCCAGCAGTCCGGGACTAGCGGGAGGTGTTGGGACCCAGTACTTC. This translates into CASSPGLAGGVGTQYF.

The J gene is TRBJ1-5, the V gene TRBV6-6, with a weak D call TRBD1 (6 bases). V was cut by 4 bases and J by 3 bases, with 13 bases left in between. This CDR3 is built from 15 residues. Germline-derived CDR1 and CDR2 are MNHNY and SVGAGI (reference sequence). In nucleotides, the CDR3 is TGTGCCAGCAGTTGGGACATTTTGGACAATCAGCCCCAGCATTTT. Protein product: CASSWDILDNQPQHF.

CDR3 sequence: CASSYAPLREQYF. The CDR3 nucleotides read TGTGCCAGCAGTTACGCGCCTTTGCGGGAGCAGTACTTC. The chain is built from TRBV6-5 and TRBJ2-7; D is uncertain. This CDR3 is 13 amino acids long. V lost 2 bases to trimming and J lost 7 bases, with 12 bases between them. Germline values: CDR1 MNHEY, CDR2 SVGAGI.

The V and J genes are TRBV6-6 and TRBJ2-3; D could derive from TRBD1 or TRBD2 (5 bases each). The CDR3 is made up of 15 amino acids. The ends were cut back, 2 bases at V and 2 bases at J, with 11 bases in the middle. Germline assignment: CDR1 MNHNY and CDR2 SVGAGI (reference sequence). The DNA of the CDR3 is TGTGCCAGCAGTTACGGGGACGGAGCCACAGATACGCAGTATTTT. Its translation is CASSYGDGATDTQYF.

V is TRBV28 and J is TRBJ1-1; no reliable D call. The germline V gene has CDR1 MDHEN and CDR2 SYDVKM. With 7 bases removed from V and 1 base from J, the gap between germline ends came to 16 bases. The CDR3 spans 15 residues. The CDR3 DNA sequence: TGTGCCAGCATCCTAGTCGGACGGAAGAACACTGAAGCTTTCTTT. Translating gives CASILVGRKNTEAFF.

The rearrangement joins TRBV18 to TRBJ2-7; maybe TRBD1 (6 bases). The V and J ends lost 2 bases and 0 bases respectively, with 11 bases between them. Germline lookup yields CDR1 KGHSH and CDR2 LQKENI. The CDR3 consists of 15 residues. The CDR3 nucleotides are TGTGCCAGCTCACCATCTCCGACAGGCTCCTACGAGCAGTACTTC. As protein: CASSPSPTGSYEQYF.